A single sample gave rise to the 3 T cell receptor beta chains below, sequenced in a study of tumor and adjacent non-tumor tissue in lung cancer. RNA was extracted from bulk tissue without any cell sorting. The library came from three nested PCR rounds adapted from ARM-PCR protocols. MiXCR, run by TCRdb on the multiplex PCR reads, gives a single entry per CDR3 protein. This table holds 200,000 to 250,000 distinct CDR3 sequences, 71% found once. The sample comprised lung tumor tissue. Receptors originate from a man between 60 and 75 years old with non-small cell lung cancer.

As for this clonotype: At one end, the junction sequence differs from germline, possibly due to a read error. This chain uses TRBV11-2 with TRBJ2-6, with D tentatively TRBD1 (6 bases). In germline, CDR1 is SGHAT, CDR2 FQNNGV. The CDR3 runs to 14 residues. CDR3 DNA: TGTGCCAGCAGTCCTATCTCAGGGGCCAATCTCGTGACATTC. Its protein is CASSPISGANLVTF.

Concerning this clonotype itself: The junction departs from germline at one end; a sequencing error may be responsible. The chain uses TRBV11-1 and TRBJ2-2; tentative D call: TRBD1 (5 bases). Germline lookup yields CDR1 SGHAT and CDR2 FQDESV (reference sequence). The CDR3 extends over 15 amino acids. Here the CDR3 DNA reads TGTGCCAGCGGCTTTGACAGTGGGAACACCGGGGAGCTGTTTTTT. Protein product: CASGFDSGNTGELFF.

Comment on this clonotype: This sequence may be a read error, since a much larger clone differs from it by one base. This chain connects TRBV29-1 to TRBJ1-2; no firm D call. Germline values: CDR1 SQVTM, CDR2 ANQGSEA. The CDR3 is 12 amino acids. Trimming shortened V by 3 bases and J by 4 bases, and 9 bases separated the two germline ends. CDR3 coding DNA: TGCAGCGTTGATCTGGGAGGCTATGGCTACACCTTC. Its protein product is CSVDLGGYGYTF.